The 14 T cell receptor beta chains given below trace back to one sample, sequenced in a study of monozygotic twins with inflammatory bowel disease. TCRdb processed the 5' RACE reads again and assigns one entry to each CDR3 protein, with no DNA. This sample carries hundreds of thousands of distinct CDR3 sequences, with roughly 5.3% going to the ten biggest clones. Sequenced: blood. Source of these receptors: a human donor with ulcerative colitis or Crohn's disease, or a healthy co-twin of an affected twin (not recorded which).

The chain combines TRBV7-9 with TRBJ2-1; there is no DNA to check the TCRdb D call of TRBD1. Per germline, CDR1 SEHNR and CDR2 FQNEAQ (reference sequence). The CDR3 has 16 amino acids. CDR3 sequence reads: CASSLNWAAVGSEQFF. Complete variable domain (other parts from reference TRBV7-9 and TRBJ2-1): DTGVSQNPRHKITKRGQNVTFRCDPISEHNRLYWYRQTLGQGPEFLTYFQNEAQLEKSRLLSDRFSAERPKGSFSTLEIQRTEQGDSAMYLCASSLNWAAVGSEQFFGPGTRLTVL.

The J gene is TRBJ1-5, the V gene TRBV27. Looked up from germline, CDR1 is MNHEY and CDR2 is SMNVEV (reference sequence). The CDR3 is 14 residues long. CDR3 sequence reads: CASSLIGMGQPQHF.

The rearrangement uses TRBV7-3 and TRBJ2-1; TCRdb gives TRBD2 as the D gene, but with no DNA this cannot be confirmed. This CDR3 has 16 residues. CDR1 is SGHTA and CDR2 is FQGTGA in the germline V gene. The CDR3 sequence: CASSSQGQSSYNEQFF.

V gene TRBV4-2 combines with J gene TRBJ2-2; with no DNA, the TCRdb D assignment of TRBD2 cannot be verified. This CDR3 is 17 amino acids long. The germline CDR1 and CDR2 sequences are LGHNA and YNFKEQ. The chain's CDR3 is CASSQPGLAGTTGELFF.

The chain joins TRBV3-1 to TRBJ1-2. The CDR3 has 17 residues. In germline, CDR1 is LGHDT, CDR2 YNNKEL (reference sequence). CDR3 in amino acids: CASSQDRPGEWYYGYTF.

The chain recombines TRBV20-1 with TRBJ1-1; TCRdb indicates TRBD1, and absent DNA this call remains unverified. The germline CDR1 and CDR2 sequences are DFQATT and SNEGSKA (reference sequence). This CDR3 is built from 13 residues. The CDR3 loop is CSGTDRWSTEAFF.

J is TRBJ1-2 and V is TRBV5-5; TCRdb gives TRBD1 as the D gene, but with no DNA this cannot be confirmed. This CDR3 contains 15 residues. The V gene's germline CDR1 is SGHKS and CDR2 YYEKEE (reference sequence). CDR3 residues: CASSPTGTPNYGYTF.

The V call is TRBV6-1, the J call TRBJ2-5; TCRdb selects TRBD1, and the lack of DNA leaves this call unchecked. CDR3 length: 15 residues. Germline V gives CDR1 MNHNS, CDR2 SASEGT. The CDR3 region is CASRFSGTIKETQYF.

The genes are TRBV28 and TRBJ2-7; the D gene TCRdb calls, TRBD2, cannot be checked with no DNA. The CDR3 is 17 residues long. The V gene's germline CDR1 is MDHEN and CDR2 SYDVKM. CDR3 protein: CASSSSEEGRPPYEQYF. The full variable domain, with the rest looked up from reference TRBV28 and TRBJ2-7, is DVKVTQSSRYLVKRTGEKVFLECVQDMDHENMFWYRQDPGLGLRLIYFSYDVKMKEKGDIPEGYSVSREKKERFSLILESASTNQTSMYLCASSSSEEGRPPYEQYFGPGTRLTVT.

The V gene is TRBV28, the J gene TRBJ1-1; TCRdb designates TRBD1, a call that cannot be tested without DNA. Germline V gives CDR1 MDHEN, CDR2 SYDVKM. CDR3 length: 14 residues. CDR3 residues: CASSRLQGNTEAFF.

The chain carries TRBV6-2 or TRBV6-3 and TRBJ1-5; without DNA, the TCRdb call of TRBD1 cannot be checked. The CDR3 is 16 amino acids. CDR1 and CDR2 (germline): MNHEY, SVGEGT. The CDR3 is CASSTGGQGGRQPQHF.

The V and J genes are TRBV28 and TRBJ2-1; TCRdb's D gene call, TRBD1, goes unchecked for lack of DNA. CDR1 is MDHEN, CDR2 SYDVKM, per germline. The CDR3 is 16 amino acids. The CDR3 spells CASNPPGGLRSNEQFF.

CDR3 amino acids: CASKRGWDKGHQPQHF. The chain recombines TRBV5-5 with TRBJ1-5; TCRdb gives TRBD1 as the D gene, but with no DNA this cannot be confirmed. The CDR3 totals 16 residues. The germline CDR1 and CDR2 sequences are SGHKS and YYEKEE (reference sequence).

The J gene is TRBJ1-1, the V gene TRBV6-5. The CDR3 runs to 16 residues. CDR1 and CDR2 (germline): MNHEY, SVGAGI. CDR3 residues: CASSYSTQSVNTEAFF.